The following is a T cell receptor (beta chain) sequence with its context. Germline V lookup: CDR1 SGDLS, CDR2 YYNGEE. J lost 0 bases, V lost 0 bases, and 10 bases had no gene match. This CDR3 comprises 18 residues. This sample stems from a study of blood T cell repertoires in COVID-19. In the original analysis: The authors estimated nucleated cell counts from reference gene primer amplification. The table came from immunoSEQ multiplex PCR; TCRdb's copy has only in-frame clones and leaves some out. That table supplies the V and J calls and clone size; D and trimming were determined from the DNA. The sample shows 75,000 to 100,000 clones, 70% to 90% of them seen only once.

The rearrangement uses TRBV9 and TRBJ2-5; 8 bases map to TRBD1. The receptor comes from a human donor in a cohort sampled during active COVID-19. Sequencing used peripheral blood. Here the CDR3 DNA reads TGTGCCAGCAGCGTAGGGGCAGGGGGCGCGGGGTACCAAGAGACCCAGTACTTC. Amino acids: CASSVGAGGAGYQETQYF.